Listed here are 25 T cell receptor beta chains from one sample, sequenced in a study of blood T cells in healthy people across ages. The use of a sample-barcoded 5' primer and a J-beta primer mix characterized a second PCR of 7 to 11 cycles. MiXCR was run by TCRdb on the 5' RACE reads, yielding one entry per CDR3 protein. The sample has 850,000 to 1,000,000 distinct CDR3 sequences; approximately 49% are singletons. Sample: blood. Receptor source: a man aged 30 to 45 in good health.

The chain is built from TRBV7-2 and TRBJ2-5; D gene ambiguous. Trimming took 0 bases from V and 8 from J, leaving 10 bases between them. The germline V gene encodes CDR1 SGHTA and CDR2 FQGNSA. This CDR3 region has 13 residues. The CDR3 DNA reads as TGTGCCAGCAGCTTAGCCGACCCCGGAACCCAGTACTTC. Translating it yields CASSLADPGTQYF.

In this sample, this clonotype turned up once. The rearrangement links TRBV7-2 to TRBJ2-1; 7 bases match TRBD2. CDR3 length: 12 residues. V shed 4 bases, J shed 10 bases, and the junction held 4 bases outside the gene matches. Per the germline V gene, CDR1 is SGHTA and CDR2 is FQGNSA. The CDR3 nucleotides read TGTGCCAGCAGCTCCGTGCGGGGGGAGCAGTTCTTC. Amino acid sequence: CASSSVRGEQFF.

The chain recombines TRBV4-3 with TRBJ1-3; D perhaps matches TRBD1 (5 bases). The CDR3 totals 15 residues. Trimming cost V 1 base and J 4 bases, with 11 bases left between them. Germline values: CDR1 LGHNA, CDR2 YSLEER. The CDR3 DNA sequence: TGCGCCAGCAGCCAAGCGTCAGGGATCGGAAACACCATATATTTT. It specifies CASSQASGIGNTIYF.

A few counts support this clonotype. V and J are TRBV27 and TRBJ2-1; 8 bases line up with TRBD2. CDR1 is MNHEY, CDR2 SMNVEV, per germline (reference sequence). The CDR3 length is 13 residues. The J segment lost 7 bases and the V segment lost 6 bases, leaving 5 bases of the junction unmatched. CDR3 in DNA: TGTGCCAGCAGGAGGACGGGGGGGAATGAGCAGTTCTTC. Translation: CASRRTGGNEQFF.

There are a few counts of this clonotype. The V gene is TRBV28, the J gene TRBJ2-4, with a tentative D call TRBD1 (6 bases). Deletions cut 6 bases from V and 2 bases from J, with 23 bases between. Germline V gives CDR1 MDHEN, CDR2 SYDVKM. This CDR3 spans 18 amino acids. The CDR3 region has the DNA TGTGCCAGCAGCCTACCTCCAGGGGCTGCTCCGTCCAAAAACATTCAGTACTTC. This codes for CASSLPPGAAPSKNIQYF.

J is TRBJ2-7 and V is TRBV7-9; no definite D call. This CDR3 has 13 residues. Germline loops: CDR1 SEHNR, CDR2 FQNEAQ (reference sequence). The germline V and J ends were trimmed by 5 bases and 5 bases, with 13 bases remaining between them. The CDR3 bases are TGTGCCAGCAGCCCCCCTTTAGGGAACGAGCAGTACTTC. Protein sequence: CASSPPLGNEQYF. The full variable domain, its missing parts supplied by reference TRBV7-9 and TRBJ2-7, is DTGVSQNPRHKITKRGQNVTFRCDPISEHNRLYWYRQTLGQGPEFLTYFQNEAQLEKSRLLSDRFSAERPKGSFSTLEIQRTEQGDSAMYLCASSPPLGNEQYFGPGTRLTVT.

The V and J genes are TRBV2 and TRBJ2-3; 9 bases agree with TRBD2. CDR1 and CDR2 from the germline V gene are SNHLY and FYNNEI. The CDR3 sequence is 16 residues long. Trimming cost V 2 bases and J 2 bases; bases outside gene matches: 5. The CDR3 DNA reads TGTGCCAGCAGTGAAAGGGCGGGGGGGACCACAGATACGCAGTATTTT. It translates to CASSERAGGTTDTQYF.

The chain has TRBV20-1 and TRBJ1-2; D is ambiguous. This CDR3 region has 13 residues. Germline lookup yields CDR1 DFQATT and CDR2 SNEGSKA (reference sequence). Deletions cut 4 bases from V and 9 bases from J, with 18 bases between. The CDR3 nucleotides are TGCAGTGCTATTCCCACCTCCGGGAGGAGCTACACCTTC. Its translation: CSAIPTSGRSYTF.

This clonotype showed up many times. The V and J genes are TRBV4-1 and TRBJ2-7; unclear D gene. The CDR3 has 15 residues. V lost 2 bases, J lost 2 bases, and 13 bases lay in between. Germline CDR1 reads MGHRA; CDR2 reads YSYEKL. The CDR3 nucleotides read TGCGCCAGCAGCCAACAAGACTCCAGGCCCTACGAGCAGTACTTC. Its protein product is CASSQQDSRPYEQYF.

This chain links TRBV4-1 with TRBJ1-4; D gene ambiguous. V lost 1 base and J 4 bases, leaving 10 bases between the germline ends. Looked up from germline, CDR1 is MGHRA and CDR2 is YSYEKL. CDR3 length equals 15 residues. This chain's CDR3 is CASSQVGIINEKLFF. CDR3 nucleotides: TGCGCCAGCAGCCAAGTAGGGATTATTAATGAAAAACTGTTTTTT.

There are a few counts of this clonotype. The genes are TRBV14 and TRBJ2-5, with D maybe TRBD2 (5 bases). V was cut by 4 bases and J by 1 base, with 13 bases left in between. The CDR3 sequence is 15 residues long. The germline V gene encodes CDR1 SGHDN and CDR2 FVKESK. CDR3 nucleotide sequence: TGTGCCAGCAGCCCTATCGGACGGGGCCAAGAGACCCAGTACTTC. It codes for CASSPIGRGQETQYF.

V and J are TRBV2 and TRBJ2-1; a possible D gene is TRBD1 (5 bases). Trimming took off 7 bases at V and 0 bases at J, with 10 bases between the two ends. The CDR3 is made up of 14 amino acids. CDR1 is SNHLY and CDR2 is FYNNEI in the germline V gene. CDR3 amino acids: CASTTQGSYNEQFF. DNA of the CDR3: TGTGCCAGCACCACGCAGGGCTCCTACAATGAGCAGTTCTTC.

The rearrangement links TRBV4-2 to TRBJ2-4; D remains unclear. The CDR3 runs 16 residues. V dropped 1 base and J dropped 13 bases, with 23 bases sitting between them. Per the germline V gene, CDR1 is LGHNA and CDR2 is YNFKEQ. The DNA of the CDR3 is TGTGCCAGCAGCCAAGGGACGCGACTGGAAGACAATGAGCAGTACTTC. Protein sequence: CASSQGTRLEDNEQYF.

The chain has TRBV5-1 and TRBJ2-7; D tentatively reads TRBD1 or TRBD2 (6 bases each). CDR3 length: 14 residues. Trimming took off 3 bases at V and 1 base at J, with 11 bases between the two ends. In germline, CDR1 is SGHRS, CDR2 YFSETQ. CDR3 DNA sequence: TGCGCCAGCAGCTCTCAGGGGAGGTCCTACGAGCAGTACTTC. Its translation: CASSSQGRSYEQYF.

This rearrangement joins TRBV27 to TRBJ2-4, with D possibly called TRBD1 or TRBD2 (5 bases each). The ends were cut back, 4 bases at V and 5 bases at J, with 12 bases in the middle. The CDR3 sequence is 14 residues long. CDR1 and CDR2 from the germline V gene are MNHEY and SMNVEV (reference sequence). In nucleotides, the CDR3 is TGTGCCAGCAGTTCCCGCAGGGACCAAAACATTCAGTACTTC. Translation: CASSSRRDQNIQYF.

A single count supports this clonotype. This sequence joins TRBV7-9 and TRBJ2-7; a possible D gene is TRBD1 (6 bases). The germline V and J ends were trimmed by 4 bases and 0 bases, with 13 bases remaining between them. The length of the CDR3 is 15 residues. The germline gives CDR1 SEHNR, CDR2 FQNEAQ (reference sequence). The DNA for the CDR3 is TGTGCCAGCAGCTCTTTAGAGGGACACTCCTACGAGCAGTACTTC. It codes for CASSSLEGHSYEQYF.

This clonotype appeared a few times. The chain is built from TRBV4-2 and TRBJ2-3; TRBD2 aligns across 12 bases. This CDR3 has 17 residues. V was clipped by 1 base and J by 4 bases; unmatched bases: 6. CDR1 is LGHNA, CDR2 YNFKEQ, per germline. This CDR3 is CASSQGLAGGLSDTQYF. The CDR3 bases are TGTGCCAGCAGCCAAGGGCTAGCGGGGGGGCTCTCAGATACGCAGTATTTT.

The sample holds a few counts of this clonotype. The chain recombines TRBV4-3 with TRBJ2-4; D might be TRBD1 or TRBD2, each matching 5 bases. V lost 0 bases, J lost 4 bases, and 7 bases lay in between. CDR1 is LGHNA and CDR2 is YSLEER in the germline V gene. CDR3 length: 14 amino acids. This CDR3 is CASSQEGVKNIQYF. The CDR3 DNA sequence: TGCGCCAGCAGCCAAGAGGGGGTAAAAAACATTCAGTACTTC.

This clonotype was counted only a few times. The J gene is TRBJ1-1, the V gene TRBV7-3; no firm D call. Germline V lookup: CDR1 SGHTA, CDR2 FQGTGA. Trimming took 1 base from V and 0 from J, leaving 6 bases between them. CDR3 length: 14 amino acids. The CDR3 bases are TGTGCCAGCAGCTTAATGGGTTTGAACACTGAAGCTTTCTTT. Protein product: CASSLMGLNTEAFF.

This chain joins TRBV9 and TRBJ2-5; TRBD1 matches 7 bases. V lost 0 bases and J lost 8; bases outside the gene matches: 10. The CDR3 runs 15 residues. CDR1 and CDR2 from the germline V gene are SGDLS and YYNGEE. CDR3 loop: CASSVADRDSITQYF. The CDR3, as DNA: TGTGCCAGCAGCGTAGCAGACCGGGACAGCATTACCCAGTACTTC. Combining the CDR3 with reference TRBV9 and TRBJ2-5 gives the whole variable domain DSGVTQTPKHLITATGQRVTLRCSPRSGDLSVYWYQQSLDQGLQFLIQYYNGEERAKGNILERFSAQQFPDLHSELNLSSLELGDSALYFCASSVADRDSITQYFGPGTRLLVL.

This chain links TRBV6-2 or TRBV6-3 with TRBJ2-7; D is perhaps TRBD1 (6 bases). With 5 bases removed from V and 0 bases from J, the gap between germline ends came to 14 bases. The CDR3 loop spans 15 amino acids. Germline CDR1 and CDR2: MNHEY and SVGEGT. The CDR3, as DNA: TGTGCCAGCAGTCCTAGACAGGCCTTCTCCTACGAGCAGTACTTC. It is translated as CASSPRQAFSYEQYF.

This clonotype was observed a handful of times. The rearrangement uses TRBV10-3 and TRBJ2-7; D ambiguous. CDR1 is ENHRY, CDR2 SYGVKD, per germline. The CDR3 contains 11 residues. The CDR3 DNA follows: TGTGCGGAGAACCCATCCTACGAGCAGTACTTC. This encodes CAENPSYEQYF.

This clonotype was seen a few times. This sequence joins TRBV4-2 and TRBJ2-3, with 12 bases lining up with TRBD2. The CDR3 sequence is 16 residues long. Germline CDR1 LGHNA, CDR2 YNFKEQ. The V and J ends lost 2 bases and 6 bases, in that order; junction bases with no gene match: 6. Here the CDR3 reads CASSQPRLAGADTQYF. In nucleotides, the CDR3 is TGTGCCAGCAGCCAACCTAGACTAGCGGGGGCGGATACGCAGTATTTT.

The CDR3 loop is CSATRLKLAGIYNEQFF. The CDR3 DNA follows: TGCAGTGCAACAAGACTGAAACTAGCGGGGATTTACAATGAGCAGTTCTTC. This chain connects TRBV20-1 to TRBJ2-1, with TRBD2 identical over 10 bases. This CDR3 is built from 17 residues. Germline V lookup: CDR1 DFQATT, CDR2 SNEGSKA (reference sequence). J gave up 4 bases and V 6 bases, and 15 bases lay outside the gene matches.

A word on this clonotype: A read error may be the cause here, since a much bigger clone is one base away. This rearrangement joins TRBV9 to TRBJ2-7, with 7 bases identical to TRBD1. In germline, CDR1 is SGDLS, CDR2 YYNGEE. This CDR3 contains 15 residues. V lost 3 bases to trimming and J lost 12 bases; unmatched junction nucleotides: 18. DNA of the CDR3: TGTGCCAGCAGCGCCCGGGACAGATGGCAAGAGACCCGGTACTTC. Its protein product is CASSARDRWQETRYF. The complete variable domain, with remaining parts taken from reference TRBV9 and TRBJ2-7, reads DSGVTQTPKHLITATGQRVTLRCSPRSGDLSVYWYQQSLDQGLQFLIQYYNGEERAKGNILERFSAQQFPDLHSELNLSSLELGDSALYFCASSARDRWQETRYFGPGTRLTVT.